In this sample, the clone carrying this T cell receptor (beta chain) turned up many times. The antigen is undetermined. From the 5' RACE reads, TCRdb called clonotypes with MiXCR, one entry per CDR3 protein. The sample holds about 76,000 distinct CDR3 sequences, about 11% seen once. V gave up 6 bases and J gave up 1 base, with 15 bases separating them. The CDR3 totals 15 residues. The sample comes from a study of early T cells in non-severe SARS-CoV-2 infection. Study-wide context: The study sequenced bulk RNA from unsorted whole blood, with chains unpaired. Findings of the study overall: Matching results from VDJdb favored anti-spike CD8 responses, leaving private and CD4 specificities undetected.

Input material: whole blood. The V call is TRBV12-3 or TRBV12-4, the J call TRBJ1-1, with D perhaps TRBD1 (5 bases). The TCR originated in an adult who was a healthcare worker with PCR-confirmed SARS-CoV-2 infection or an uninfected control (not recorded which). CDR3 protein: CASSPGEGWNTEAFF. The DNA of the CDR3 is TGTGCCAGCAGCCCTGGGGAGGGGTGGAACACTGAAGCTTTCTTT.